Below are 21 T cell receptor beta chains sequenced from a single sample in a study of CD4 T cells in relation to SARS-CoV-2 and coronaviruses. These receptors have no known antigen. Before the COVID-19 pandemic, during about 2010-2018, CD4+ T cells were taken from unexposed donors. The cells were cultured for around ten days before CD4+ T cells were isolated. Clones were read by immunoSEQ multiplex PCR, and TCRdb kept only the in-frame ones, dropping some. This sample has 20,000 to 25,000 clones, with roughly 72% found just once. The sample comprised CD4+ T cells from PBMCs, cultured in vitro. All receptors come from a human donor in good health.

For the CDR3, the DNA is TGTGCCTGGGGCGGAATGAATAATTCACCCCTCCACTTT. Protein: CAWGGMNNSPLHF. The chain has TRBV30 and TRBJ1-6, with D unclear. The germline CDR1 and CDR2 sequences are GTSNPN and SVGIG (reference sequence). Trimming stripped 5 bases from V and 5 bases from J, with 10 bases between. CDR3 length: 13 residues.

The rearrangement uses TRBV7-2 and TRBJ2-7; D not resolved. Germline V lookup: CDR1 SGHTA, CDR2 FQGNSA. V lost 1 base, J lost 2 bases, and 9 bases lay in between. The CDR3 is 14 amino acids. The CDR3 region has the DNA TGTGCCAGCAGCTTAGTCCGCCTCACCTACGAGCAGTACTTC. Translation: CASSLVRLTYEQYF.

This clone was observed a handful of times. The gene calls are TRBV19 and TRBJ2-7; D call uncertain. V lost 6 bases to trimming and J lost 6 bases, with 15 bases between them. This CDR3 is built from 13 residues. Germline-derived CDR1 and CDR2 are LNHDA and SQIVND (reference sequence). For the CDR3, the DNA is TGTGCCAGTAGCACCCTCTCAAAGAGCGAGCAGTACTTC. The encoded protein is CASSTLSKSEQYF.

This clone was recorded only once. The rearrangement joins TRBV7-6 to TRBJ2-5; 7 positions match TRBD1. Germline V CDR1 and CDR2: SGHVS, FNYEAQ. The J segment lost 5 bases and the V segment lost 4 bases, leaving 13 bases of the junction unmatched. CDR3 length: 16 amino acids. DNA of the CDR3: TGTGCCAGCAGCTACAGGGGTCAGGCGATTCGGGAGACCCAGTACTTC. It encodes CASSYRGQAIRETQYF.

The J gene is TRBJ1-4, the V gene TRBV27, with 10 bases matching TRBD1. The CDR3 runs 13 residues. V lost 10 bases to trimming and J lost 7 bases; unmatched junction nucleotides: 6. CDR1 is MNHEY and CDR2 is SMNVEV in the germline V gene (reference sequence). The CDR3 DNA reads TGTGCCACCTCTTGGGACAGGGGTGAAAAACTGTTTTTT. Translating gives CATSWDRGEKLFF.

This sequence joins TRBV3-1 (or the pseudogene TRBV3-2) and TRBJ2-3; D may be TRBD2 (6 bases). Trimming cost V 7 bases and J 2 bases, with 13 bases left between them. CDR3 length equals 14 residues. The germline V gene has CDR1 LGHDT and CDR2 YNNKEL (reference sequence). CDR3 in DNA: TGTGCCAGCACCACTAGCTCCTACACAGATACGCAGTATTTT. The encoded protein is CASTTSSYTDTQYF.

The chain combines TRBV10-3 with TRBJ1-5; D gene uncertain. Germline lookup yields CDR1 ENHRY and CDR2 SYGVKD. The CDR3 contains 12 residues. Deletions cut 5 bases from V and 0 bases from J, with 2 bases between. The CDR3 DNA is TGTGCCATCAGTCATAGCAATCAGCCCCAGCATTTT. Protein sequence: CAISHSNQPQHF.

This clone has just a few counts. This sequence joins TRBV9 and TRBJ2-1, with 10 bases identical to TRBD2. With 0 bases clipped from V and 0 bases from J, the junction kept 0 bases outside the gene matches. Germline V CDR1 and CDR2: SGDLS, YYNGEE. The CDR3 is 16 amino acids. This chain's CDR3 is CASSVGLAGSYNEQFF. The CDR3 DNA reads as TGTGCCAGCAGCGTAGGACTAGCGGGCTCCTACAATGAGCAGTTCTTC.

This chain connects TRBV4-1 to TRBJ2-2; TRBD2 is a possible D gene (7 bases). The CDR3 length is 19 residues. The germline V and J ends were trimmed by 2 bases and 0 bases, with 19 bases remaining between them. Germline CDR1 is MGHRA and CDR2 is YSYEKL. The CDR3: CASSQTLERGGSNTGELFF. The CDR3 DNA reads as TGCGCCAGCAGCCAAACCCTCGAGCGCGGGGGCTCGAACACCGGGGAGCTGTTTTTT.

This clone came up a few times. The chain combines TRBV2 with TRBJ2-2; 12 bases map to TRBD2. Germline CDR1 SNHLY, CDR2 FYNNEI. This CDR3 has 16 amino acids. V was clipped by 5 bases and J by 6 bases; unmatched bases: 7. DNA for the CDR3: TGTGCCAGCAGTTCCGGGACTAGCGGGTGGGCCGGGGAGCTGTTTTTT. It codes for CASSSGTSGWAGELFF.

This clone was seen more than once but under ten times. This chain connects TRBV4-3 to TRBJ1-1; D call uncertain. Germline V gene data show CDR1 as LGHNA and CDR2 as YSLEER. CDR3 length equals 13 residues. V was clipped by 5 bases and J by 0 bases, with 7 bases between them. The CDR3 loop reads CASSSGMNTEAFF. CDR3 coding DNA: TGCGCCAGCAGCTCGGGGATGAACACTGAAGCTTTCTTT.

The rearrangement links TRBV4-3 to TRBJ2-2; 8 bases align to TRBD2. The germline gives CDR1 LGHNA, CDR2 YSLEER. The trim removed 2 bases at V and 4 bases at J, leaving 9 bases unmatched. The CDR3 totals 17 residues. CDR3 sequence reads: CASSQPGGRFSTGELFF. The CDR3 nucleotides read TGCGCCAGCAGCCAACCGGGGGGGCGGTTTTCCACCGGGGAGCTGTTTTTT.

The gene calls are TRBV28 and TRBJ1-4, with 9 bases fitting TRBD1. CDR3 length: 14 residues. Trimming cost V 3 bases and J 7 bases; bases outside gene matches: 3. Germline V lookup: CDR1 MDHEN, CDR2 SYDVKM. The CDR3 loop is CASSFGTGREKLFF. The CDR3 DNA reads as TGTGCCAGCAGTTTTGGGACAGGGCGTGAAAAACTGTTTTTT.

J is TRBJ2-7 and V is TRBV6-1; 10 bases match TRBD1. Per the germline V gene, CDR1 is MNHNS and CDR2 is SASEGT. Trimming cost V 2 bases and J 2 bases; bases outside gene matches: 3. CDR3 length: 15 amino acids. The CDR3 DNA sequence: TGTGCCAGCAGTGAAATGGACAGGGGGACCTACGAGCAGTACTTC. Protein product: CASSEMDRGTYEQYF.

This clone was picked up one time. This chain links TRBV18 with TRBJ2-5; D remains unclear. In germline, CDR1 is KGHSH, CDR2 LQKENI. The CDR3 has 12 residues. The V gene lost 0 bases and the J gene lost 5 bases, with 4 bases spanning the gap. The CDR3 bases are TGTGCCAGCTCACCACCGGGGGAGACCCAGTACTTC. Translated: CASSPPGETQYF.

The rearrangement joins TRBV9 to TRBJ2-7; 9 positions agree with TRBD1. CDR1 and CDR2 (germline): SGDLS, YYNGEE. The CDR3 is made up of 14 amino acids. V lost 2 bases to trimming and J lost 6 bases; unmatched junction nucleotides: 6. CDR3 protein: CASSVRDRALEQYF. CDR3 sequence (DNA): TGTGCCAGCAGCGTCCGGGACAGGGCCCTCGAGCAGTACTTC.

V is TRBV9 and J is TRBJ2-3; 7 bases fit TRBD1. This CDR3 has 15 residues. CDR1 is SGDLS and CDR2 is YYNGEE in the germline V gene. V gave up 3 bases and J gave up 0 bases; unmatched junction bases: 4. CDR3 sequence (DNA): TGTGCCAGCAGCGGACAGGGCTCTAGCACAGATACGCAGTATTTT. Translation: CASSGQGSSTDTQYF.

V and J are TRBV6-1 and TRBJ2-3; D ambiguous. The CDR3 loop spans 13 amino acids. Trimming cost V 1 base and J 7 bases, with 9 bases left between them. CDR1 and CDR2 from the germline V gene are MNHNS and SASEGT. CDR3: CASSEGASYTQYF. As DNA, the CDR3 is TGTGCCAGCAGTGAAGGGGCTAGTTATACGCAGTATTTT.

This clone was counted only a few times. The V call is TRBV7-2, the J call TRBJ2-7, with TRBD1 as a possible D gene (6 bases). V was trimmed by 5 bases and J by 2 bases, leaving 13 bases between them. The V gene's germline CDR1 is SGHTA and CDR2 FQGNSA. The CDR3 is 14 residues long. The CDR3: CASSQDRQTYEQYF. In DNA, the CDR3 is TGTGCCAGCAGCCAAGACAGGCAAACCTACGAGCAGTACTTC.

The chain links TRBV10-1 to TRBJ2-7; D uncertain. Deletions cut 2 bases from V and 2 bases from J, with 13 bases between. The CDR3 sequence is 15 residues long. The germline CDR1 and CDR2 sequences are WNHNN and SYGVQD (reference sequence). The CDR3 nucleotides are TGCGCCAGCAGTGAGGCCTTGGGCAGGACCTACGAGCAGTACTTC. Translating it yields CASSEALGRTYEQYF.

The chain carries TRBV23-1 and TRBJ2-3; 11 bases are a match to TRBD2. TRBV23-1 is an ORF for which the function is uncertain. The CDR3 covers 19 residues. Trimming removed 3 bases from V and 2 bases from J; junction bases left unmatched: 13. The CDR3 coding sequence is TGCGCCAGCAGTCACTCGGGGCCACTAGCGGGGGTGAACACAGATACGCAGTATTTT. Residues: CASSHSGPLAGVNTDTQYF.